This is a list of T cell receptor beta chains from one sample in a study of cytomegalovirus exposure and HLA in healthy donors. The table came from immunoSEQ multiplex PCR; TCRdb's copy has only in-frame clones and leaves some out. The sample shows approximately 250,000 clones, about three quarters of them seen only once. Sample: PBMCs. The receptor source for this set is a boy aged 5 to 17 in good health and CMV-seronegative. CDR3s include the opening cysteine and the closing phenylalanine or tryptophan. D genes are given only for firm matches. Where a row states a size, it is once, few, many or the class of an expanded clone; other rows omit it.

clone_size: -
d_call: -
v_call: TRBV11-3
j_call: TRBJ1-1
cdr3_aa: CASSSSFGTEAFF
cdr3_nt: TGTGCCAGCAGCTCCTCATTCGGCACTGAAGCTTTCTTT

clone_size: -
d_call: TRBD1
v_call: TRBV18
j_call: TRBJ1-2
cdr3_aa: CASSTGTGSDYGYTF
cdr3_nt: TGTGCCAGCTCGACCGGGACAGGGTCTGACTATGGCTACACCTTC

clone_size: -
d_call: -
v_call: TRBV27
j_call: TRBJ2-7
cdr3_aa: CASSPWTEGEQYF
cdr3_nt: TGTGCCAGCAGCCCGTGGACGGAGGGCGAGCAGTACTTC

clone_size: -
d_call: -
v_call: TRBV6-1
j_call: TRBJ1-1
cdr3_aa: CASSSFQGGYTEAFF
cdr3_nt: TGTGCCAGCAGTAGTTTTCAGGGTGGGTATACTGAAGCTTTCTTT

clone_size: few
d_call: -
v_call: TRBV9
j_call: TRBJ1-2
cdr3_aa: CASSVDSKVNYGYTF
cdr3_nt: TGTGCCAGCAGCGTGGACAGCAAGGTCAACTATGGCTACACCTTC

clone_size: once
d_call: -
v_call: TRBV27
j_call: TRBJ2-5
cdr3_aa: CASSPLGETQYF
cdr3_nt: TGTGCCAGCAGTCCCCTCGGGGAGACCCAGTACTTC

clone_size: once
d_call: -
v_call: TRBV4-2
j_call: TRBJ2-5
cdr3_aa: CASSQDPRSPKTQYF
cdr3_nt: TGTGCCAGCAGCCAAGATCCCCGGTCTCCGAAGACCCAGTACTTC

clone_size: -
d_call: -
v_call: TRBV4-1
j_call: TRBJ1-1
cdr3_aa: CASSQDYRGSGTEAFF
cdr3_nt: TGCGCCAGCAGCCAAGATTACCGGGGTTCGGGCACTGAAGCTTTCTTT

clone_size: -
d_call: -
v_call: TRBV30
j_call: TRBJ1-3
cdr3_aa: CAWSDTGNTIYF
cdr3_nt: TGTGCCTGGAGTGATACTGGAAACACCATATATTTT

clone_size: -
d_call: -
v_call: TRBV11-3
j_call: TRBJ1-1
cdr3_aa: CASSPTTGNTEAFF
cdr3_nt: TGTGCCAGCAGCCCTACGACAGGGAACACTGAAGCTTTCTTT

clone_size: -
d_call: TRBD2
v_call: TRBV7-9
j_call: TRBJ2-3
cdr3_aa: CASSLAGSGGDTQYF
cdr3_nt: TGTGCCAGCAGCTTGGCTGGGTCGGGGGGAGATACGCAGTATTTT

clone_size: -
d_call: -
v_call: TRBV4-2
j_call: TRBJ1-1
cdr3_aa: CASSQDERGTEAFF
cdr3_nt: TGTGCCAGCAGCCAAGATGAAAGGGGCACTGAAGCTTTCTTT

clone_size: -
d_call: TRBD1
v_call: TRBV18
j_call: TRBJ2-5
cdr3_aa: CASSRYGTGKETQYF
cdr3_nt: TGTGCCAGCTCACGTTACGGGACAGGGAAAGAGACCCAGTACTTC

clone_size: -
d_call: -
v_call: TRBV30
j_call: TRBJ1-5
cdr3_aa: CAWSSSGGQPQHF
cdr3_nt: TGTGCCTGGAGTAGTTCCGGGGGTCAGCCCCAGCATTTT

clone_size: once
d_call: -
v_call: TRBV6-5
j_call: TRBJ2-7
cdr3_aa: CASRQGYEQYF
cdr3_nt: TGTGCCAGCAGACAGGGTTACGAGCAGTACTTC

clone_size: -
d_call: -
v_call: TRBV5-6
j_call: TRBJ2-7
cdr3_aa: CASSLGYEQYF
cdr3_nt: TGTGCCAGCAGCTTGGGATACGAGCAGTACTTC

clone_size: -
d_call: TRBD1
v_call: TRBV4-2
j_call: TRBJ2-5
cdr3_aa: CASSLGDSIQETQYF
cdr3_nt: TGTGCCAGCAGCCTCGGGGACAGCATCCAAGAGACCCAGTACTTC

clone_size: -
d_call: -
v_call: TRBV6-5
j_call: TRBJ2-1
cdr3_aa: CASSYLHEQFF
cdr3_nt: TGTGCCAGCAGTTACCTCCATGAGCAGTTCTTC

clone_size: once
d_call: TRBD1
v_call: TRBV5-1
j_call: TRBJ1-2
cdr3_aa: CASSPLGQDIGYTF
cdr3_nt: TGCGCCAGCAGCCCTTTAGGACAGGACATTGGCTACACCTTC

clone_size: -
d_call: -
v_call: TRBV30
j_call: TRBJ2-6
cdr3_aa: CAFHRRVYGANVLTF
cdr3_nt: TGTGCCTTCCACCGCAGGGTGTATGGGGCCAACGTCCTGACTTTC

clone_size: -
d_call: -
v_call: TRBV7-8
j_call: TRBJ1-4
cdr3_aa: CASSLLLINEKLFF
cdr3_nt: TGTGCCAGCAGCTTATTACTGATTAATGAAAAACTGTTTTTT

clone_size: -
d_call: -
v_call: TRBV18
j_call: TRBJ2-7
cdr3_aa: CASSPYLPGYEQYF
cdr3_nt: TGTGCCAGCTCACCATACCTCCCGGGATACGAGCAGTACTTC

clone_size: -
d_call: -
v_call: TRBV29-1
j_call: TRBJ2-3
cdr3_aa: CSVSGAVGDTQYF
cdr3_nt: TGCAGCGTGTCGGGAGCCGTTGGAGATACGCAGTATTTT

clone_size: -
d_call: TRBD1
v_call: TRBV6-1
j_call: TRBJ2-7
cdr3_aa: CASSELGTGYYEQYF
cdr3_nt: TGTGCCAGCAGTGAATTGGGGACAGGGTACTACGAGCAGTACTTC

clone_size: -
d_call: -
v_call: TRBV7-7
j_call: TRBJ2-2
cdr3_aa: CASRSLPNTGELFF
cdr3_nt: TGTGCCAGCAGATCACTACCGAACACCGGGGAGCTGTTTTTT

clone_size: -
d_call: -
v_call: TRBV18
j_call: TRBJ2-7
cdr3_aa: CASSPPGASGYEQYF
cdr3_nt: TGTGCCAGCTCACCACCAGGGGCCTCGGGCTACGAGCAGTACTTC

clone_size: few
d_call: TRBD1
v_call: TRBV6-5
j_call: TRBJ1-4
cdr3_aa: CASSYSRGRGKLFF
cdr3_nt: TGTGCCAGCAGTTACTCCAGGGGGCGGGGAAAACTGTTTTTT

clone_size: -
d_call: TRBD1
v_call: TRBV4-2
j_call: TRBJ1-4
cdr3_aa: CASSQDRQGFEKLFF
cdr3_nt: TGTGCCAGCAGCCAAGATCGACAGGGGTTCGAAAAACTGTTTTTT

clone_size: once
d_call: TRBD2
v_call: TRBV27
j_call: TRBJ2-3
cdr3_aa: CASLGSGGTDTQYF
cdr3_nt: TGTGCCAGCCTTGGCTCCGGGGGGACAGATACGCAGTATTTT

clone_size: -
d_call: TRBD1
v_call: TRBV6-1
j_call: TRBJ2-1
cdr3_aa: CASSRQGGSYNEQFF
cdr3_nt: TGTGCCAGCAGTAGACAGGGGGGTTCCTACAATGAGCAGTTCTTC

clone_size: -
d_call: TRBD2
v_call: TRBV15
j_call: TRBJ2-3
cdr3_aa: CATSRVEGRGFF
cdr3_nt: TGTGCCACCAGCAGAGTTGAGGGGAGGGGTTTCTTT

clone_size: -
d_call: -
v_call: TRBV6-5
j_call: TRBJ1-1
cdr3_aa: CASPNTEAFF
cdr3_nt: TGTGCCAGCCCTAACACTGAAGCTTTCTTT

clone_size: -
d_call: -
v_call: TRBV19
j_call: TRBJ1-1
cdr3_aa: CASRSNGHGNTEAFF
cdr3_nt: TGTGCCAGTAGGTCAAACGGACACGGGAACACTGAAGCTTTCTTT

clone_size: -
d_call: TRBD1
v_call: TRBV4-1
j_call: TRBJ1-3
cdr3_aa: CASSHTTWTGSGNTIYF
cdr3_nt: TGCGCCAGCAGCCACACTACCTGGACAGGCTCTGGAAACACCATATATTTT

clone_size: few
d_call: TRBD2
v_call: TRBV6-1
j_call: TRBJ2-7
cdr3_aa: CASSEARLAGGAYEQYF
cdr3_nt: TGTGCCAGCAGTGAAGCGCGGTTGGCGGGAGGGGCCTACGAGCAGTACTTC

clone_size: -
d_call: TRBD2
v_call: TRBV5-1
j_call: TRBJ2-3
cdr3_aa: CASSSGTGDFTDTQYF
cdr3_nt: TGCGCCAGCAGCAGCGGGACCGGGGATTTCACAGATACGCAGTATTTT

clone_size: once
d_call: -
v_call: TRBV5-1
j_call: TRBJ1-2
cdr3_aa: CASSLGWGEGYTF
cdr3_nt: TGCGCCAGCAGCTTGGGTTGGGGAGAGGGCTACACCTTC

clone_size: -
d_call: TRBD1
v_call: TRBV11-3
j_call: TRBJ2-7
cdr3_aa: CASSSRQGAPYEQYF
cdr3_nt: TGTGCCAGCAGCTCCAGACAGGGGGCCCCCTACGAGCAGTACTTC

clone_size: -
d_call: -
v_call: TRBV13
j_call: TRBJ2-7
cdr3_aa: CASSLGPSNEQYF
cdr3_nt: TGTGCCAGCAGCTTAGGCCCATCAAACGAGCAGTACTTC

clone_size: few
d_call: -
v_call: TRBV18
j_call: TRBJ2-7
cdr3_aa: CASSPVTGMGEQYF
cdr3_nt: TGTGCCAGCTCACCCGTAACAGGGATGGGCGAGCAGTACTTC

clone_size: -
d_call: -
v_call: TRBV6-5
j_call: TRBJ2-7
cdr3_aa: CASSFSGSYEQYF
cdr3_nt: TGTGCCAGCAGTTTTTCGGGGTCCTACGAGCAGTACTTC

clone_size: -
d_call: TRBD2
v_call: TRBV5-4
j_call: TRBJ2-3
cdr3_aa: CASSSGGREDTQYF
cdr3_nt: TGTGCCAGCAGCTCGGGAGGGAGGGAAGATACGCAGTATTTT

clone_size: -
d_call: -
v_call: TRBV5-1
j_call: TRBJ2-3
cdr3_aa: CASSWGTVQLSTDTQYF
cdr3_nt: TGCGCCAGCAGCTGGGGGACTGTTCAACTAAGCACAGATACGCAGTATTTT

clone_size: -
d_call: TRBD2
v_call: TRBV7-2
j_call: TRBJ2-1
cdr3_aa: CASSLVPGLAGGLNEQFF
cdr3_nt: TGTGCCAGCAGCTTAGTACCGGGGTTAGCGGGGGGACTCAATGAGCAGTTCTTC

clone_size: -
d_call: -
v_call: TRBV6-5
j_call: TRBJ1-1
cdr3_aa: CASGQTGHTEAFF
cdr3_nt: TGTGCCAGCGGCCAAACAGGGCACACTGAAGCTTTCTTT

clone_size: -
d_call: TRBD1
v_call: TRBV9
j_call: TRBJ2-7
cdr3_aa: CASSVGPTGGISYEQYF
cdr3_nt: TGTGCCAGCAGCGTAGGTCCTACAGGGGGCATCTCCTACGAGCAGTACTTC

clone_size: -
d_call: -
v_call: TRBV27
j_call: TRBJ2-6
cdr3_aa: CAGSLSAGTGANVLTF
cdr3_nt: TGTGCCGGCAGTTTATCAGCAGGGACTGGGGCCAACGTCCTGACTTTC

clone_size: once
d_call: TRBD1
v_call: TRBV19
j_call: TRBJ1-5
cdr3_aa: CASSLLWQGADGQPQHF
cdr3_nt: TGTGCCAGTAGCCTACTCTGGCAGGGGGCAGACGGTCAGCCCCAGCATTTT

clone_size: -
d_call: TRBD1
v_call: TRBV5-1
j_call: TRBJ2-1
cdr3_aa: CASGDSRGNEQFF
cdr3_nt: TGCGCCAGCGGGGACAGTAGGGGGAATGAGCAGTTCTTC

clone_size: -
d_call: TRBD2
v_call: TRBV2
j_call: TRBJ2-1
cdr3_aa: CASREGGANEQFF
cdr3_nt: TGTGCCAGCAGGGAGGGAGGGGCCAATGAGCAGTTCTTC

clone_size: -
d_call: TRBD2
v_call: TRBV29-1
j_call: TRBJ2-2
cdr3_aa: CSVGLALNTGELFF
cdr3_nt: TGCAGCGTTGGACTAGCGCTGAACACCGGGGAGCTGTTTTTT

clone_size: -
d_call: -
v_call: TRBV6-4
j_call: TRBJ2-5
cdr3_aa: CASSRDSQETQYF
cdr3_nt: TGTGCCAGCAGCCGGGACTCTCAAGAGACCCAGTACTTC

clone_size: -
d_call: -
v_call: TRBV15
j_call: TRBJ1-2
cdr3_aa: CATSRGDRSYGYTF
cdr3_nt: TGTGCCACCAGCAGAGGAGACAGGTCTTATGGCTACACCTTC

clone_size: -
d_call: TRBD2
v_call: TRBV9
j_call: TRBJ2-7
cdr3_aa: CASSVGGSGRSYEQYF
cdr3_nt: TGTGCCAGCAGCGTAGGTGGTAGCGGGCGTTCCTACGAGCAGTACTTC

clone_size: -
d_call: TRBD1
v_call: TRBV6-5
j_call: TRBJ1-2
cdr3_aa: CASSYSGTEDYGYTF
cdr3_nt: TGTGCCAGCAGTTACTCCGGGACAGAGGACTATGGCTACACCTTC

clone_size: -
d_call: -
v_call: TRBV7-3
j_call: TRBJ2-1
cdr3_aa: CASSTGSSYNEQFF
cdr3_nt: TGTGCCAGCAGCACGGGAAGCTCCTACAATGAGCAGTTCTTC

clone_size: once
d_call: TRBD1
v_call: TRBV19
j_call: TRBJ2-3
cdr3_aa: CASTHGQGLSTDTQYF
cdr3_nt: TGTGCCAGTACCCATGGACAGGGGCTAAGCACAGATACGCAGTATTTT

clone_size: -
d_call: -
v_call: TRBV19
j_call: TRBJ1-2
cdr3_aa: CASSITGVEAGYTF
cdr3_nt: TGTGCCAGTAGTATAACCGGGGTTGAAGCTGGCTACACCTTC

clone_size: once
d_call: TRBD1
v_call: TRBV12-5
j_call: TRBJ1-6
cdr3_aa: CASGLGQGDSSPLHF
cdr3_nt: TGTGCTAGTGGTTTAGGACAGGGCGATAGTTCACCCCTCCACTTT